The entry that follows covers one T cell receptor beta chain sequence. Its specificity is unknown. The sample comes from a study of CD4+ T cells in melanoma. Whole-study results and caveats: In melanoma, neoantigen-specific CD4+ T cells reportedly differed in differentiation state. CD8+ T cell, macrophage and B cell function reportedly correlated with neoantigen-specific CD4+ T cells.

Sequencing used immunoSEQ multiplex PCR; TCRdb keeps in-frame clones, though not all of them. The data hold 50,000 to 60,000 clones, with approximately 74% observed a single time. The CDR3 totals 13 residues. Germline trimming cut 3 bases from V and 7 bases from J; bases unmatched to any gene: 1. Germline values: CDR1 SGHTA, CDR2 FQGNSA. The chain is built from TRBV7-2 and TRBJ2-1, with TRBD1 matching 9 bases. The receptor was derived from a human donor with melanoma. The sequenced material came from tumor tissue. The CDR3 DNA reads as TGTGCCAGCAGCTTGGGACAGGGTAATGAGCAGTTCTTC. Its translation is CASSLGQGNEQFF. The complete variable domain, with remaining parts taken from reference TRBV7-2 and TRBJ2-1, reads GAGVSQSPSNKVTEKGKDVELRCDPISGHTALYWYRQSLGQGLEFLIYFQGNSAPDKSGLPSDRFSAERTGGSVSTLTIQRTQQEDSAVYLCASSLGQGNEQFFGPGTRLTVL.